This T cell receptor beta chain is from a study of memory CD8 T cells in hepatitis C reinfection. Study at large: A couple of donors resolved primary infection, then developed chronic reinfection. Late/post reinfection sampling occurred 12 to 24 weeks after detected reinfection.

Time point indicated: late/post reinfection, 12 to 24 weeks after detection. TCR sequencing was done directly ex vivo on sorted cells, without expansion in vitro. People who inject drugs from Montreal's HEPCO study were the donors. At all three reinfection time points, viable CD3+ CD8+ CD45RO- cells from a couple of donors served as controls. Sequencing used immunoSEQ multiplex PCR; TCRdb keeps in-frame clones, though not all of them. Among approximately 46,000 clones, 75% to 90% were seen once, and the ten largest hold more than 0.6%. The CDR3 is 17 residues long. V dropped 1 base and J dropped 3; count of bases not matched to a gene: 9. Germline CDR1 and CDR2: SGHAT and FQDESV (reference sequence).

V gene TRBV11-1 combines with J gene TRBJ2-7; TRBD2 aligns across 10 bases. Sequencing was done on a sample of naive CD8+ T cells sorted from blood. This TCR was recovered from a young man with hepatitis C virus infection. CDR3 in DNA: TGTGCCAGCAGCTTAGAAGACAGAGCGGGAGGGCTCTACGAGCAGTACTTC. It is translated as CASSLEDRAGGLYEQYF.